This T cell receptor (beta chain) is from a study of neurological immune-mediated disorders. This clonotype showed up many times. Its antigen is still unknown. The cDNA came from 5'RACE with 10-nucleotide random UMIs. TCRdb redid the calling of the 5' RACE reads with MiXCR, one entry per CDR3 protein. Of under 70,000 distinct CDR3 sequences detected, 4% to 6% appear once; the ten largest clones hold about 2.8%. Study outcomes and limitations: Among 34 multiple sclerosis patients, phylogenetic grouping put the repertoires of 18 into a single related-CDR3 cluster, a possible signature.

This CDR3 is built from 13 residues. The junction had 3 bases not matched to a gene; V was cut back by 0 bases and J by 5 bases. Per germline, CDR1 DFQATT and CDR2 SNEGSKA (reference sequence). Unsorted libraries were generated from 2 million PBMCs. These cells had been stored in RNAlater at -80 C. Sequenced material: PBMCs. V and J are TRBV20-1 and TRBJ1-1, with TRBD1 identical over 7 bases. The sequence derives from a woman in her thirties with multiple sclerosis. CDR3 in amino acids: CSARDRGSTEAFF. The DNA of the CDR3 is TGCAGTGCTAGAGACAGGGGGAGTACTGAAGCTTTCTTT.